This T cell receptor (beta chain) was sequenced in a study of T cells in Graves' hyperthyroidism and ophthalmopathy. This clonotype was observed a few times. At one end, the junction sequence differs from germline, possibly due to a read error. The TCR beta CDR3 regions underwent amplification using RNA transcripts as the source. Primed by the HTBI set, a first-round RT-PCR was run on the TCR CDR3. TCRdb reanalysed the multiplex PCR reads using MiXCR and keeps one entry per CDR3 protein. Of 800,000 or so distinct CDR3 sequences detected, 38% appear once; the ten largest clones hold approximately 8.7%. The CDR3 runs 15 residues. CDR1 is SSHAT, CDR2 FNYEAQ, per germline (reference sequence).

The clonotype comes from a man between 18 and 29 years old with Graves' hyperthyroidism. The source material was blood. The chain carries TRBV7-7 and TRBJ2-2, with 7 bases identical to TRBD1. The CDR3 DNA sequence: TGTGCTAGCAGCAACGCCCCAGGGGGCACCGGGGAGCTGTTTTTT. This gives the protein CASSNAPGGTGELFF.